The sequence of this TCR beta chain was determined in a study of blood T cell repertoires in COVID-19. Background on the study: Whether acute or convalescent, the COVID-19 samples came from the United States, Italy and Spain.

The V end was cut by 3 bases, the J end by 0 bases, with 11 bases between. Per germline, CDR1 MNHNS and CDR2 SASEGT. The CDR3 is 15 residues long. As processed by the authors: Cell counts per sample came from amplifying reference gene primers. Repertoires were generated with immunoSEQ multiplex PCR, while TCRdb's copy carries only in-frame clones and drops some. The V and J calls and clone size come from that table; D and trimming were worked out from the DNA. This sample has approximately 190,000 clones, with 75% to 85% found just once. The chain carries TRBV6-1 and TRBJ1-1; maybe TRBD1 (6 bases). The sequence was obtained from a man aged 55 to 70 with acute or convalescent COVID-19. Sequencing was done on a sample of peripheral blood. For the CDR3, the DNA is TGTGCCAGCAGTGAGCCGGGACATTTGAACACTGAAGCTTTCTTT. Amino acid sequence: CASSEPGHLNTEAFF.